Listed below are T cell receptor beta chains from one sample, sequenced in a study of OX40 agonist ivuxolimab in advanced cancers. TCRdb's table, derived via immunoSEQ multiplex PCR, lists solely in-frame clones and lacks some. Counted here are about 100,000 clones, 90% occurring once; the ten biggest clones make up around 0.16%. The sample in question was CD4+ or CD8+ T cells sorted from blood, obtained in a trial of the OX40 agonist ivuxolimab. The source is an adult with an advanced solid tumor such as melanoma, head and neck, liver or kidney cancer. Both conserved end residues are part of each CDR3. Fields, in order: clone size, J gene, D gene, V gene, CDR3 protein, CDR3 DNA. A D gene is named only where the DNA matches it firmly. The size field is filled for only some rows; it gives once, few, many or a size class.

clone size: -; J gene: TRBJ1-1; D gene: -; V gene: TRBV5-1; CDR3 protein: CASSLGNGAAPAFF; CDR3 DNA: TGCGCCAGCAGCTTGGGCAACGGGGCCGCACCCGCTTTCTTT
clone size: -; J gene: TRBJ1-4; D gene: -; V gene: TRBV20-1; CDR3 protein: CSAPEKLFF; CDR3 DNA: TGCAGTGCTCCCGAAAAACTGTTTTTT
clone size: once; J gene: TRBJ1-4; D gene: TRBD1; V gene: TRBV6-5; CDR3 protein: CASSTWGQSEKLFF; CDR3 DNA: TGTGCCAGCAGCACTTGGGGACAGAGCGAAAAACTGTTTTTT
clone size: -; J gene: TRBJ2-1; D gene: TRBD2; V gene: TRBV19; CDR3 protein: CASSSRTSGRISEQFF; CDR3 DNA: TGTGCCAGTAGCTCCCGGACTAGCGGGAGGATCAGTGAGCAGTTCTTC
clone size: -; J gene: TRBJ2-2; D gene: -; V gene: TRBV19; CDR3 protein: CASSWTRAGELFF; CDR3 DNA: TGTGCCAGTAGTTGGACGAGAGCCGGGGAGCTGTTTTTT
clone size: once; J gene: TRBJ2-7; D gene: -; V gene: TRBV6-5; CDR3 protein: CASSLASLSYEQYF; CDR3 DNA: TGTGCCAGCAGTTTGGCTAGTCTCTCCTACGAGCAGTACTTC
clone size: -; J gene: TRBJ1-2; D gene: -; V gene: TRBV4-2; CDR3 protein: CASSQAWDGDYGYTF; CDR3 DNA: TGTGCCAGCAGCCAAGCATGGGACGGGGACTATGGCTACACCTTC
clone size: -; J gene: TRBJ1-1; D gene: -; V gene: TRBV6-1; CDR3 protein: CASSALQGTSTEAFF; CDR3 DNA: TGTGCCAGCAGTGCGTTACAGGGAACTTCTACTGAAGCTTTCTTT
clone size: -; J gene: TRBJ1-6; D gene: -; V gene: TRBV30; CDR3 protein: CAWNVLSFNSPLHF; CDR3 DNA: TGTGCCTGGAACGTGCTTTCCTTTAATTCACCCCTCCACTTT
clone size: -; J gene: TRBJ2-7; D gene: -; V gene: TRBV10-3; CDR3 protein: CAISESTGGAYEQYF; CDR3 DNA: TGTGCCATCAGTGAGTCTACAGGGGGGGCCTACGAGCAGTACTTC
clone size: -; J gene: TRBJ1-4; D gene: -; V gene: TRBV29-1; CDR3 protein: CSVGRTNEKLFF; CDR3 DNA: TGCAGCGTTGGGCGAACTAATGAAAAACTGTTTTTT
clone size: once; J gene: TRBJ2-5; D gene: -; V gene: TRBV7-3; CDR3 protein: CASSLSGQSETQYF; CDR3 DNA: TGTGCCAGCAGCTTATCGGGGCAGTCAGAGACCCAGTACTTC
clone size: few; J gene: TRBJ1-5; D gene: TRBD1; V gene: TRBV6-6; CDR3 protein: CASSSPRQGGTQPQHF; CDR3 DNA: TGTGCCAGCAGTTCTCCAAGACAGGGGGGGACTCAGCCCCAGCATTTT
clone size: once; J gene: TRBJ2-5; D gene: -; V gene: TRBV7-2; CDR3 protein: CASSLYPGQQETQYF; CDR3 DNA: TGTGCCAGCAGCTTATATCCTGGACAGCAAGAGACCCAGTACTTC
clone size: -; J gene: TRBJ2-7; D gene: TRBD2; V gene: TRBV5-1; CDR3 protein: CASSSGLEIVPNTYEQYF; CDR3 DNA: TGCGCCAGCAGCTCGGGACTAGAAATCGTCCCAAATACATACGAGCAGTACTTC
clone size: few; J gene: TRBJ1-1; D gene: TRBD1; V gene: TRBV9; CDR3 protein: CASRGQGRTEAFF; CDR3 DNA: TGTGCCAGCAGAGGACAGGGACGGACTGAAGCTTTCTTT
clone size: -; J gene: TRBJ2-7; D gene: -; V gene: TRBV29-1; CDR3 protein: CSVGTNSYEQYF; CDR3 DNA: TGCAGCGTTGGGACTAACTCCTACGAGCAGTACTTC
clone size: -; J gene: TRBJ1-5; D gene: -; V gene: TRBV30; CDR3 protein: CAWRGPGEAQPQHF; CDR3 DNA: TGTGCCTGGAGAGGGCCCGGGGAGGCCCAGCCCCAGCATTTT
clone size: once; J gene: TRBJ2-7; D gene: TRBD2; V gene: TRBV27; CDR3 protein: CASRRSGGVSYEQYF; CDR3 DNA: TGTGCCAGTAGAAGAAGCGGGGGTGTCTCCTACGAGCAGTACTTC
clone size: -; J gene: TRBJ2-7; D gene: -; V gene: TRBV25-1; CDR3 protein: CASSESRLGRGSYEQYF; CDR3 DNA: TGTGCCAGCAGTGAATCACGGTTAGGGCGGGGCTCCTACGAGCAGTACTTC
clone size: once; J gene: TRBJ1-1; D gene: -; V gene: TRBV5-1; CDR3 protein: CASSLVAGPNTEAFF; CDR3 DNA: TGCGCCAGCAGCTTGGTGGCGGGCCCGAACACTGAAGCTTTCTTT
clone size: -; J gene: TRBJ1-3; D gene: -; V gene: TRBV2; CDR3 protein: CASLESSGNTIYF; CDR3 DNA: TGTGCCAGTTTGGAAAGCTCTGGAAACACCATATATTTT
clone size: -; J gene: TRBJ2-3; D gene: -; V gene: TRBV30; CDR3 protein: CAWIGGDTQYF; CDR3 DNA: TGTGCCTGGATAGGGGGGGATACGCAGTATTTT
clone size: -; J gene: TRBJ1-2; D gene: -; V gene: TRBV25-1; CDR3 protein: CASSEAGGKLAYGYTF; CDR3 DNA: TGTGCCAGCAGTGAGGCGGGGGGTAAACTTGCGTATGGCTACACCTTC
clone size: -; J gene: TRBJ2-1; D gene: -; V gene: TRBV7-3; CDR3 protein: CASSRRREPYNEQFF; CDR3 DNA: TGTGCCAGCAGCCGACGCCGGGAACCCTACAATGAGCAGTTCTTC
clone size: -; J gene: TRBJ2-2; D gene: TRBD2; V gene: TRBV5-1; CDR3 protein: CASSITSGSTGELFF; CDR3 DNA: TGCGCCAGCAGCATTACTAGCGGGAGCACCGGGGAGCTGTTTTTT